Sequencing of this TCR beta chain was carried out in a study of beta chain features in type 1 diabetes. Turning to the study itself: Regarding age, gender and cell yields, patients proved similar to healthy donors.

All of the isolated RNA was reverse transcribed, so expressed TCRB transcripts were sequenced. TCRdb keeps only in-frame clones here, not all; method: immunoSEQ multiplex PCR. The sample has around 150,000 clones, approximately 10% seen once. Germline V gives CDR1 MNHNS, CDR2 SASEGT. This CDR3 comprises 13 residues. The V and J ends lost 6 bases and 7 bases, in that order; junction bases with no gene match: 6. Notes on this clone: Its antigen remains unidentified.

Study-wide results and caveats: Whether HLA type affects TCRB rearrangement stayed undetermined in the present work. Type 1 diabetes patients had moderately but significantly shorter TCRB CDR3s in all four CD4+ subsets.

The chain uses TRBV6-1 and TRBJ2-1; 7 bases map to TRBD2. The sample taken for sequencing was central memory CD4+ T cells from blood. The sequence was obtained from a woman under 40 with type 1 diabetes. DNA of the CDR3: TGTGCCAGCAGCCGCCTACTAGCGAATGAGCAGTTCTTC. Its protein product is CASSRLLANEQFF.